This T cell receptor (beta chain) was sequenced for a study of blood T cell repertoires in COVID-19. Overall study context: The origin of the acute and convalescent COVID-19 samples was the United States, Italy and Spain.

The participants were between about 18 and 100 years old and came from 24 US areas. A COVID-19 case had been met by exposed participants during the 2 weeks before study entry. The data were produced by immunoSEQ multiplex PCR, yet TCRdb's version contains in-frame clones alone and is incomplete. The sample contains around 250,000 clones, around nine tenths of which appear only once. CDR1 SGHRS and CDR2 YFSETQ come from the germline V gene. CDR3 length: 13 amino acids. Losses at the gene ends were 3 bases for V and 7 bases for J; bases not matched to a gene: 3. The sequencing input was PBMCs or T cells enriched from blood (not recorded which). This rearrangement joins TRBV5-1 to TRBJ2-7, with 11 bases aligning to TRBD1. This sequence originates from a woman aged 40 to 49 who had been exposed to COVID-19. CDR3 in DNA: TGCGCCAGCAGCTGGGGACAGGGGGGAGAGCAGTACTTC. Protein sequence: CASSWGQGGEQYF.